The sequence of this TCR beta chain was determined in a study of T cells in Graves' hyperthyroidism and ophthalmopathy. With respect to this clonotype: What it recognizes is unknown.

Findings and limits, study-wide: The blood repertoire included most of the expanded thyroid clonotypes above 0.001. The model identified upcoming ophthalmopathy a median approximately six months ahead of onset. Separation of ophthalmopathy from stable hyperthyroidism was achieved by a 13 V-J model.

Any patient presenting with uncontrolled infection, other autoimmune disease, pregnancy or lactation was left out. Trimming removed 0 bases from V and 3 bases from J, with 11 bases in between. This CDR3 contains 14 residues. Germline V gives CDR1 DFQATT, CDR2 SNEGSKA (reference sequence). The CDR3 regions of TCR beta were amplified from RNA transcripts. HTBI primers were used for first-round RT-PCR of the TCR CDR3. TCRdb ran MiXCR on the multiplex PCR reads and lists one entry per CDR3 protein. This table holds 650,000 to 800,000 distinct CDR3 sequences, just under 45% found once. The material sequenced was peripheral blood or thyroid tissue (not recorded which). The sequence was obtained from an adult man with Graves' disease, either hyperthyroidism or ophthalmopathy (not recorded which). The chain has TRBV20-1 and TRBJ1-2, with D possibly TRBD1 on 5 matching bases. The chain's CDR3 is CSARDSGRDYGYTF. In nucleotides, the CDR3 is TGCAGTGCTAGAGATTCCGGCAGGGACTATGGCTACACCTTC.